This T cell receptor (beta chain) emerged from a study of T cell clones after liver transplantation. About the study: TCRbeta sequencing after a pre-transplant mixed lymphocyte reaction identified graft-donor-reactive clones, later tracked in post-transplant blood. Blood was drawn pre-transplant, before withdrawal, and after full or failed withdrawal.

Method: immunoSEQ multiplex PCR; TCRdb's copy keeps in-frame clones and lacks some. The table includes under 20,000 clones, around 80% detected once. The germline V gene encodes CDR1 SNHLY and CDR2 FYNNEI. J lost 0 bases, V lost 6 bases, and 10 bases had no gene match. This CDR3 has 16 amino acids. Regarding this clone: The antigen is not known.

Study observations and caveats: Donor-reactive sequences fell more than third party-reactive ones, suggesting partial deletion. Graft donor-reactive T cells possibly entered the graft instead of undergoing deletion.

The sample here was CD8+ T cells from blood, taken around 50 months after liver transplant. The chain has TRBV2 and TRBJ2-5, with 7 bases lining up with TRBD1. The TCR sequence derives from a human patient who received a liver transplant. Some T cells here may be from the graft donor. CDR3 bases: TGTGCCAGCAGGGGCTGGGACAGCCGGGACCAAGAGACCCAGTACTTC. The encoded protein is CASRGWDSRDQETQYF.